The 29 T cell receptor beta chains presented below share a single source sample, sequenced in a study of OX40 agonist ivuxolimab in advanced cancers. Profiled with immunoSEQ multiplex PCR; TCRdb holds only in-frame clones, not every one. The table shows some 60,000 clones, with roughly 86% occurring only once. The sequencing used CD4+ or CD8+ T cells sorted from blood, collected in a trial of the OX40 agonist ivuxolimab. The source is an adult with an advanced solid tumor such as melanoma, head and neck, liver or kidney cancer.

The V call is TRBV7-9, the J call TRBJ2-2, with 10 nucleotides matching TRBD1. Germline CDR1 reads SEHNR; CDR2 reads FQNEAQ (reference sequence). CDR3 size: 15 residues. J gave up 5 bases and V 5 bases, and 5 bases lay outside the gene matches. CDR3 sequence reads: CASSIGQGVTGELFF. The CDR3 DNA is TGTGCCAGCAGCATCGGACAGGGGGTTACCGGGGAGCTGTTTTTT.

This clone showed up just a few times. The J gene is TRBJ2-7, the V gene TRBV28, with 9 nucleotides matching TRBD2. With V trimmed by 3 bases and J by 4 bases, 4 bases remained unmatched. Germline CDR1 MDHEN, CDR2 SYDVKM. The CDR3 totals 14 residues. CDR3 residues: CASSFSGRRYEQYF. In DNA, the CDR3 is TGTGCCAGCAGTTTTAGCGGGAGAAGGTACGAGCAGTACTTC.

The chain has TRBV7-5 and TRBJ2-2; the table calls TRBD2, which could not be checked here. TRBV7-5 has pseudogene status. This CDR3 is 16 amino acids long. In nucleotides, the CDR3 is TGTGCCAGAAGCGCGGGACTAGCGGGAGAAGGTGGGGAGCTGTTTTTT. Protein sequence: CARSAGLAGEGGELFF.

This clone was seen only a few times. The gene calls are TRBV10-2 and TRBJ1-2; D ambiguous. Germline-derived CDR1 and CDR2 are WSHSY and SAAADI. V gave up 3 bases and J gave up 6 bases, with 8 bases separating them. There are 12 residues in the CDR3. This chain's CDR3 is CASSDSFDGYTF. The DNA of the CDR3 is TGCGCCAGCAGTGACAGCTTCGATGGCTACACCTTC.

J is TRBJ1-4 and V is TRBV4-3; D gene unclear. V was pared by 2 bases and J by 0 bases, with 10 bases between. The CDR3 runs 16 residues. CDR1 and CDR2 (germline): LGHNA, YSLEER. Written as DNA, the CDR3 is TGCGCCAGCAGCCAATATAAGGCCTCAACTAATGAAAAACTGTTTTTT. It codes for CASSQYKASTNEKLFF.

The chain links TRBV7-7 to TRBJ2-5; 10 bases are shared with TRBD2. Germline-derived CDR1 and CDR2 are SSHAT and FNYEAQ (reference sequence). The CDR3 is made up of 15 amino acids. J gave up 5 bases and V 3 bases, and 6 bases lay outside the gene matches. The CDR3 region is CASSFSGGTGETQYF. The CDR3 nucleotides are TGTGCCAGCAGCTTTAGCGGGGGGACCGGGGAGACCCAGTACTTC.

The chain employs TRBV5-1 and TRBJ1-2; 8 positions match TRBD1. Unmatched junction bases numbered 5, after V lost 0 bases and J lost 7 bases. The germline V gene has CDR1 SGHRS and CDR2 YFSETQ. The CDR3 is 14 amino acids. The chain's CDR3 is CASSLGDRGGGYTF. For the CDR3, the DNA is TGCGCCAGCAGCTTGGGAGACAGGGGAGGTGGCTACACCTTC.

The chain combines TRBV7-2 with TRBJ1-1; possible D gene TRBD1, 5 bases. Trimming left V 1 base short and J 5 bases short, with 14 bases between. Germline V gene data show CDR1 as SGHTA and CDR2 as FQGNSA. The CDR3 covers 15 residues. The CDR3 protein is CASSLVEGRGTEAFF. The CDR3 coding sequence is TGTGCCAGCAGCTTAGTCGAGGGGCGAGGAACTGAAGCTTTCTTT.

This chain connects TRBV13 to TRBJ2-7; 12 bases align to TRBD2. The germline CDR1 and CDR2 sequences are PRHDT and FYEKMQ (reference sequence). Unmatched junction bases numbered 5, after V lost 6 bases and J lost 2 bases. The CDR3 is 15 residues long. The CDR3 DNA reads TGTGCCAGCAGATTTACTAGCGGGGGGACCTACGAGCAGTACTTC. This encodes CASRFTSGGTYEQYF. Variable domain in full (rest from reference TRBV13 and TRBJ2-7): AAGVIQSPRHLIKEKRETATLKCYPIPRHDTVYWYQQGPGQDPQFLISFYEKMQSDKGSIPDRFSAQQFSDYHSELNMSSLELGDSALYFCASRFTSGGTYEQYFGPGTRLTVT.

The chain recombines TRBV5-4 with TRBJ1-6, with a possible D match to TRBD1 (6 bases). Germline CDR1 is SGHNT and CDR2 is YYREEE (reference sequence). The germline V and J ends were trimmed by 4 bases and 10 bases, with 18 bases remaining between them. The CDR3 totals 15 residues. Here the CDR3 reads CASSQTGSRESPLHF. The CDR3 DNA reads TGTGCCAGCAGCCAAACAGGGAGCCGGGAGTCACCCCTCCACTTT.

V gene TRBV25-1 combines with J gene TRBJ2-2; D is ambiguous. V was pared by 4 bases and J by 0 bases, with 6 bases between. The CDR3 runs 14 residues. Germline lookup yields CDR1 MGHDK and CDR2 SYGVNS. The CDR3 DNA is TGTGCCAGCAGTGTCAAATCGAACACCGGGGAGCTGTTTTTT. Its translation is CASSVKSNTGELFF.

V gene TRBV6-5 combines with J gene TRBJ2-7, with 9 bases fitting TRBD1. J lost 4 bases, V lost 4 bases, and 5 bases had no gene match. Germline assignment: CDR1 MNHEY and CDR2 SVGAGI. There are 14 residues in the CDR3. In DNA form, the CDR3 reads TGTGCCAGCAGTTCATCTGGGACAGGGTACGAGCAGTACTTC. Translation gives CASSSSGTGYEQYF.

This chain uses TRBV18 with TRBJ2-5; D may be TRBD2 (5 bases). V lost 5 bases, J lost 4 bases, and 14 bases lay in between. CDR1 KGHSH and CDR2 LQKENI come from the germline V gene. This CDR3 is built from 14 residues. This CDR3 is CASSGSGRGETQYF. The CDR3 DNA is TGTGCCAGCTCAGGTTCGGGTCGGGGAGAGACCCAGTACTTC.

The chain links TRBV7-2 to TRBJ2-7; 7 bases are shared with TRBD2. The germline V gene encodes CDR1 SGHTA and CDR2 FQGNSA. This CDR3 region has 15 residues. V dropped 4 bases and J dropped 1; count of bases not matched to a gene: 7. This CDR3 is CASSSSGTISYEQYF. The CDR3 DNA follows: TGTGCCAGCAGCTCCTCCGGGACTATTTCCTACGAGCAGTACTTC.

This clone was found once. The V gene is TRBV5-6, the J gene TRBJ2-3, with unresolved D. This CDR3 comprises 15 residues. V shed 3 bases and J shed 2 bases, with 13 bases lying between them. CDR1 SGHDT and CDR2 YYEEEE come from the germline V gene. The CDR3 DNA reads TGTGCCAGCAGCTCCTCCATAACTCTCACAGATACGCAGTATTTT. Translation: CASSSSITLTDTQYF.

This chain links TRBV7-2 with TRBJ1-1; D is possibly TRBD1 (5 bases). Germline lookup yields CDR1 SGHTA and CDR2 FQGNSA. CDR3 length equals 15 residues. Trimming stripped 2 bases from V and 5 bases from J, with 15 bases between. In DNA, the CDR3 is TGTGCCAGCAGCTTATCTTGGGGCATTGGGACTGAAGCTTTCTTT. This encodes CASSLSWGIGTEAFF.

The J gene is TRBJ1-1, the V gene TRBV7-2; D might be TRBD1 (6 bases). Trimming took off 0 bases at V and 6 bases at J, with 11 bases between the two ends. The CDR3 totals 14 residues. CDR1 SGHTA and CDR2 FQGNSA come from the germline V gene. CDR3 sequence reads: CASSLASRGAEAFF. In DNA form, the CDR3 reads TGTGCCAGCAGCTTAGCGTCCAGGGGTGCTGAAGCTTTCTTT. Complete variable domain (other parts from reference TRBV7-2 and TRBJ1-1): GAGVSQSPSNKVTEKGKDVELRCDPISGHTALYWYRQSLGQGLEFLIYFQGNSAPDKSGLPSDRFSAERTGGSVSTLTIQRTQQEDSAVYLCASSLASRGAEAFFGQGTRLTVV.

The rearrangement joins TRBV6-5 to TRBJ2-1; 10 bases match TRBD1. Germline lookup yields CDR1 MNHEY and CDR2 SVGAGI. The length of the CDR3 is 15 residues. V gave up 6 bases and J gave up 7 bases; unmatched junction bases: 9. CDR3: CASRAPGTGVNEQFF. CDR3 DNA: TGTGCCAGCAGAGCCCCCGGGACAGGGGTGAATGAGCAGTTCTTC.

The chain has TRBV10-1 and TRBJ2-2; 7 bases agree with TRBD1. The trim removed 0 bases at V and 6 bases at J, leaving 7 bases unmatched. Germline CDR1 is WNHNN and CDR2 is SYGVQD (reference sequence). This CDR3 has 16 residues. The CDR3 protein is CASSESGGRAAGELFF. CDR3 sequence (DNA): TGCGCCAGCAGTGAGTCAGGGGGCCGGGCCGCCGGGGAGCTGTTTTTT.

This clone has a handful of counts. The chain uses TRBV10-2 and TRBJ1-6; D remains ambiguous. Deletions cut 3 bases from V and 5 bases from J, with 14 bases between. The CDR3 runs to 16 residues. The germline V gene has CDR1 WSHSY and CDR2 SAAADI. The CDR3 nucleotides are TGCGCCAGCAGTGAAACGGGGAGCGCCAATAATTCACCCCTCCACTTT. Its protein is CASSETGSANNSPLHF.

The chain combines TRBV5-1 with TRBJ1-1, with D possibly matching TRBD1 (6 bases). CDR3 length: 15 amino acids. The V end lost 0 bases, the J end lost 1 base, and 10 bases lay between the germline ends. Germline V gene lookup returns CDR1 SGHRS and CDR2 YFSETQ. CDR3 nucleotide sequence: TGCGCCAGCAGCTTGGGGGGGACACAGAACACTGAAGCTTTCTTT. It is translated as CASSLGGTQNTEAFF.

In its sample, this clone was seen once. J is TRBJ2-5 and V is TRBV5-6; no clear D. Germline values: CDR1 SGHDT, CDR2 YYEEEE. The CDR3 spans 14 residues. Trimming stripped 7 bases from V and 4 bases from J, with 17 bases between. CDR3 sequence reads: CASSPLTSRETQYF. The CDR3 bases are TGTGCCAGCTCTCCCCTCACATCCCGAGAGACCCAGTACTTC. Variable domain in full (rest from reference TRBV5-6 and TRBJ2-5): DAGVTQSPTHLIKTRGQQVTLRCSPKSGHDTVSWYQQALGQGPQFIFQYYEEEERQRGNFPDRFSGHQFPNYSSELNVNALLLGDSALYLCASSPLTSRETQYFGPGTRLLVL.

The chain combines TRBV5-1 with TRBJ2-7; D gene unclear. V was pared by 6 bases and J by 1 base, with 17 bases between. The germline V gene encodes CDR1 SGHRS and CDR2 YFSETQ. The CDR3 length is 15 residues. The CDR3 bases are TGCGCCAGCAACCTAGGGAAAAGAGATTCCTACGAGCAGTACTTC. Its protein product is CASNLGKRDSYEQYF. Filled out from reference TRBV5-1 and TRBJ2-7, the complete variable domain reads KAGVTQTPRYLIKTRGQQVTLSCSPISGHRSVSWYQQTPGQGLQFLFEYFSETQRNKGNFPGRFSGRQFSNSRSEMNVSTLELGDSALYLCASNLGKRDSYEQYFGPGTRLTVT.

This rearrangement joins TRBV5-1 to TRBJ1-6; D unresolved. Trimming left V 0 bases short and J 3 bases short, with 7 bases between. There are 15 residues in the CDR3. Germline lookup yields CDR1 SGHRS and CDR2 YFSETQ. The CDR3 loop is CASSLDPGYNSPLHF. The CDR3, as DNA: TGCGCCAGCAGCTTGGATCCGGGCTATAATTCACCCCTCCACTTT.

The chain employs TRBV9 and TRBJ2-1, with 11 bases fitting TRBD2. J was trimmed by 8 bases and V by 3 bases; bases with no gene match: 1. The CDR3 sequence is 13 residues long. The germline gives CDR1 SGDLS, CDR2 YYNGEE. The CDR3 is CASSGLAGHEQFF. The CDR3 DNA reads TGTGCCAGCAGCGGACTAGCGGGACATGAGCAGTTCTTC.

CDR3 nucleotides: TGTGCCTGGAGTTTGGGGGCCCAACAGCCCCAGCATTTT. This sequence encodes CAWSLGAQQPQHF. V gene TRBV30 combines with J gene TRBJ1-5; possible D gene TRBD1, 6 bases. V was cut by 2 bases and J by 7 bases, with 12 bases left in between. The CDR3 is 13 amino acids. Germline V gene sequence: CDR1 GTSNPN, CDR2 SVGIG (reference sequence).

The DNA for the CDR3 is TGTGCCAGCAGCTCAACGCTACTAGCGGGGTACAATGAGCAGTTCTTC. Its protein is CASSSTLLAGYNEQFF. The chain recombines TRBV7-2 with TRBJ2-1; 10 nucleotides line up with TRBD2. From germline, CDR1 is SGHTA and CDR2 FQGNSA. CDR3 length equals 16 residues. The V segment lost 4 bases and the J segment 4 bases; nucleotides outside the gene matches: 7.

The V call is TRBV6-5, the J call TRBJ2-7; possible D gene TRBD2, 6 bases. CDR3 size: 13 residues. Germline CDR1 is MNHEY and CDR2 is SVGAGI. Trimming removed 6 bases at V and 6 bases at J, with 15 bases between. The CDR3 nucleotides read TGTGCCAGCAGCCCTTATAGTAGCGGCGAGCAGTACTTC. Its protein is CASSPYSSGEQYF.

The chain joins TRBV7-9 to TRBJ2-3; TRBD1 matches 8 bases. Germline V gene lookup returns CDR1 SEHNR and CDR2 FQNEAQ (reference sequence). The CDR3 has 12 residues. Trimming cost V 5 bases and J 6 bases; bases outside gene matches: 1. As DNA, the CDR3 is TGTGCCAGCAGCCGGACAGGGGATACGCAGTATTTT. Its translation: CASSRTGDTQYF.